The 5 T cell receptor beta chains below come from one sample, sequenced in a study of T cells after yellow fever vaccination. TCRdb passed the 5' RACE reads through MiXCR, listing each CDR3 protein once. The table lists hundreds of thousands of distinct CDR3 sequences, around 21% of them singletons. The sequencing here drew on PBMCs, taken 15 days after the yellow fever booster vaccination. These receptors all stem from a man aged 25-45 years who received the YFV17D yellow fever vaccine.

This clonotype was observed a few times. This chain connects TRBV5-1 to TRBJ2-1, with D maybe TRBD1 (5 bases). The CDR3 extends over 18 amino acids. Germline values: CDR1 SGHRS, CDR2 YFSETQ. The V end was cut by 7 bases, the J end by 5 bases, with 28 bases between. The CDR3 loop reads CASGNRFRRYLHNNEQFF. CDR3 bases: TGCGCCAGCGGTAACAGGTTTCGAAGGTATTTGCACAACAATGAGCAGTTCTTC.

This clonotype has more than one count but fewer than ten. J is TRBJ1-2 and V is TRBV10-3; tentative D call: TRBD1 (5 bases). The CDR3 length is 11 residues. V was cut by 4 bases and J by 13 bases, with 13 bases left in between. CDR1 is ENHRY, CDR2 SYGVKD, per germline. In DNA form, the CDR3 reads TGTGCCATCAGTGGTGCAGGGTTGTTCACCTTC. It codes for CAISGAGLFTF.

This clonotype was observed a handful of times. The V and J genes are TRBV7-2 and TRBJ2-1, with 9 bases matching TRBD1. Per germline, CDR1 SGHTA and CDR2 FQGNSA. The CDR3 is made up of 15 amino acids. The J segment lost 5 bases and the V segment lost 4 bases, leaving 6 bases of the junction unmatched. The CDR3 nucleotides are TGTGCCAGCAGCTCGGACAGGGGACATAACAATGAGCAGTTCTTC. Translated: CASSSDRGHNNEQFF.

This clonotype was counted between two and nine times. V gene TRBV20-1 combines with J gene TRBJ2-1; the D is unclear. The V and J ends lost 3 bases and 5 bases respectively, with 8 bases between them. The CDR3 covers 12 residues. Germline CDR1 and CDR2: DFQATT and SNEGSKA (reference sequence). The CDR3 DNA reads TGCAGTGCTAGTTGGGTAGACAATGAGCAGTTCTTC. This encodes CSASWVDNEQFF.

This clonotype was seen a handful of times. The rearrangement joins TRBV19 to TRBJ2-1, with TRBD2 matching over 8 bases. Germline assignment: CDR1 LNHDA and CDR2 SQIVND (reference sequence). The CDR3 consists of 14 residues. Trimming at V came to 5 bases and at J to 4 bases, leaving 4 bases not matched to a gene. As DNA, the CDR3 is TGTGCCAGTAGTCGTCAGCGGGGGTACAATGAGCAGTTCTTC. Residues: CASSRQRGYNEQFF.